Each of the 22 T cell receptor beta chains below was sequenced from the same sample in a study of regulatory T cells in long-lasting Graves disease. Arm-PCR of CDR3 regions with iRepertoire HTBI primers generated TCR beta libraries. TCRdb passed the multiplex PCR reads through MiXCR, listing each CDR3 protein once. This table holds 370,000 or so distinct CDR3 sequences, under 20% found once. The time point: newly diagnosed GD, antithyroid drugs for less than 3 months. Scientists built the TCR library using RNA that was extracted from PBMCs. Separately, the same data were catalogued under a study of T cells in Graves' hyperthyroidism and ophthalmopathy.

The material was peripheral blood mononuclear cells (PBMCs), obtained at new diagnosis, from a patient treated with antithyroid drugs. Receptor source: a woman aged 18 to 35 with Graves disease.

This clonotype was found many times. The limits of the CDR3 on the DNA are not certain, so only TCRdb's listed CDR3 is given. This chain links TRBV28 with TRBJ2-5; the table names TRBD1, a call not compared with the DNA. The CDR3 region is 14 residues in length, termini included. Germline V gives CDR1 MDHEN, CDR2 SYDVKM. CDR3 residues: CASSSSGERETQYF.

This chain uses TRBV7-6 with TRBJ1-5; the D gene is possibly TRBD1 (5 bases). CDR1 is SGHVS, CDR2 FNYEAQ, per germline. Trimming took 1 base from V and 0 from J, leaving 16 bases between them. The CDR3 is 18 residues long. The CDR3 bases are TGTGCCAGCAGCTTAGGTACGGGGGACGGAGATAGCAATCAGCCCCAGCATTTT. Translating it yields CASSLGTGDGDSNQPQHF.

This clonotype was counted ten times or more. The chain has TRBV6-1 and TRBJ2-5, with D tentatively TRBD1 (5 bases). CDR3 length equals 15 residues. Per germline, CDR1 MNHNS and CDR2 SASEGT. Trimming took off 4 bases at V and 2 bases at J, with 14 bases between the two ends. The CDR3 sequence is CASSAYRTPQETQYF. In nucleotides, the CDR3 is TGTGCCAGCAGTGCTTACAGGACACCACAAGAGACCCAGTACTTC.

Comment on this clonotype: Just one base apart from a much larger clone, this may be a read error. The chain has TRBV11-1 and TRBJ2-5; 11 bases align to TRBD2. This CDR3 region has 16 residues. The germline V gene encodes CDR1 SGHAT and CDR2 FQDESV (reference sequence). The ends lost 3 bases at V and 1 base at J; junction bases unmatched: 4. The CDR3 loop reads CASSFVTSGTQETQYF. Here the CDR3 DNA reads TGTGCCAGCAGCTTTGTGACTAGCGGGACCCAAGAGACCCAGTACTTC. The whole variable domain, filled in from reference TRBV11-1 and TRBJ2-5, reads EAEVAQSPRYKITEKSQAVAFWCDPISGHATLYWYRQILGQGPELLVQFQDESVVDDSQLPKDRFSAERLKGVDSTLKIQPAELGDSAMYLCASSFVTSGTQETQYFGPGTRLLVL.

This clonotype was seen many times. This chain joins TRBV6-1 and TRBJ2-1; 8 bases align to TRBD2. The CDR3 has 13 amino acids. Germline V gives CDR1 MNHNS, CDR2 SASEGT. V lost 6 bases, J lost 3 bases, and 1 base stayed unmatched. The CDR3 DNA follows: TGTGCCAGCAGGCGGGGGGACTACAATGAGCAGTTCTTC. This encodes CASRRGDYNEQFF.

In the case of this clonotype: A single base separates this from a much larger clone, so it may be a read error. The CDR3 loop reads CSARPQGARSYEQYF. As DNA, the CDR3 is TGCAGTGCTAGGCCTCAGGGGGCGAGGTCCTACGAGCAGTACTTC. The V call is TRBV20-1, the J call TRBJ2-7, with 8 nucleotides matching TRBD1. Trimming at V came to 3 bases and at J to 1 base, leaving 8 bases not matched to a gene. Germline lookup yields CDR1 DFQATT and CDR2 SNEGSKA (reference sequence). The CDR3 covers 15 residues.

The rearrangement links TRBV5-4 to TRBJ1-4, with a possible D match to TRBD1 (5 bases). Trimming left V 2 bases short and J 5 bases short, with 13 bases between. This CDR3 region has 15 residues. Germline CDR1 and CDR2: SGHNT and YYREEE (reference sequence). CDR3 protein: CASSLRVSGNEKLFF. The CDR3 region has the DNA TGTGCCAGCAGCTTAAGGGTCTCAGGGAATGAAAAACTGTTTTTT.

The sample holds many counts of this clonotype. The junction departs from the called germline gene at one end, perhaps through a read error. The chain combines TRBV2 with TRBJ2-1, with D possibly TRBD1 on 7 matching bases. Per germline, CDR1 SNHLY and CDR2 FYNNEI. The CDR3 covers 15 residues. The CDR3 bases are TGTGCCAGCGGTGAACTAGCAGGGGGGTACAATGAGCAGTTCTTC. Amino acids: CASGELAGGYNEQFF.

The sample holds many counts of this clonotype. The chain recombines TRBV7-9 with TRBJ2-7; D uncertain. CDR1 SEHNR and CDR2 FQNEAQ come from the germline V gene (reference sequence). The CDR3 runs 15 residues. The ends were cut back, 5 bases at V and 6 bases at J, with 20 bases in the middle. The CDR3 DNA reads TGTGCCAGCAGCCCTCCGGATGTTGTAGAACCCGAGCAGTACTTC. Translated, it gives CASSPPDVVEPEQYF.

A remark on this clonotype: A clone one base away is much larger, so this may be a read error. The chain is built from TRBV27 and TRBJ2-5; D call uncertain. CDR1 and CDR2 (germline): MNHEY, SMNVEV (reference sequence). The CDR3 contains 13 residues. DNA of the CDR3: TGTGCCAGCAGGGGATGGGAAAAAGAGATCCAGTACTTC. It codes for CASRGWEKEIQYF.

In its sample, this clonotype was seen a few times. V gene TRBV27 combines with J gene TRBJ1-6; no clear D. V was shortened by 3 bases and J by 6 bases, with 9 bases between the two germline ends. The CDR3 extends over 14 amino acids. Germline-derived CDR1 and CDR2 are MNHEY and SMNVEV (reference sequence). The CDR3 DNA is TGTGCCAGCAGTTTTGGACGGAGTAATTCACCCCTCCACTTT. Protein product: CASSFGRSNSPLHF.

The gene calls are TRBV29-1 and TRBJ1-2; D gene uncertain. The germline V gene encodes CDR1 SQVTM and CDR2 ANQGSEA. The CDR3 contains 13 residues. V was cut by 0 bases and J by 5 bases, with 10 bases left in between. The CDR3 reads CSVEEGRVYGYTF. DNA for the CDR3: TGCAGCGTTGAAGAGGGGAGGGTATATGGCTACACCTTC.

This clonotype occurred a few times. V and J are TRBV10-3 and TRBJ2-2, with D perhaps TRBD2 (5 bases). Trimming pared 7 bases from V and 4 bases from J, leaving 16 bases between. CDR1 and CDR2 from the germline V gene are ENHRY and SYGVKD. The CDR3 loop spans 15 amino acids. The CDR3 DNA reads TGTGCCATCAAAGGCGCTAGCACCCTCACCGGGGAGCTGTTTTTT. The encoded protein is CAIKGASTLTGELFF.

There are many counts of this clonotype. This rearrangement joins TRBV4-1 to TRBJ1-1; a weak D match, TRBD1 (6 bases). The germline gives CDR1 MGHRA, CDR2 YSYEKL. Trimming took 1 base from V and 9 from J, leaving 12 bases between them. The CDR3 has 13 amino acids. The CDR3 coding sequence is TGCGCCAGCAGCCAAGGGCCACAGGGAAAAGCTTTCTTT. Translating it yields CASSQGPQGKAFF.

The chain carries TRBV6-2 or TRBV6-3 and TRBJ2-6; D remains unclear. The CDR3 consists of 14 residues. V shed 0 bases and J shed 4 bases, with 4 bases lying between them. Per germline, CDR1 MNHEY and CDR2 SVGEGT. The CDR3: CASSYSLGANVLTF. CDR3 DNA sequence: TGTGCCAGCAGTTACTCGTTAGGGGCCAACGTCCTGACTTTC.

This clonotype was seen many times. The chain is built from TRBV7-8 and TRBJ2-1; 7 bases fit TRBD2. V trimming: 7 bases; J trimming: 6 bases; junction bases outside the gene matches: 9. In germline, CDR1 is SGHVS, CDR2 FQNEAQ. CDR3 length: 14 residues. Here the CDR3 reads CASTQRGLLNEQFF. The CDR3 bases are TGTGCCAGCACCCAGCGGGGCCTACTCAATGAGCAGTTCTTC.

The sample holds a few counts of this clonotype. A much bigger clone sits one base away, suggesting this may be a read error. The chain couples TRBV28 to TRBJ2-7; 12 bases map to TRBD2. The CDR3 covers 16 residues. CDR1 MDHEN and CDR2 SYDVKM come from the germline V gene. The V and J ends lost 6 bases and 3 bases, in that order; junction bases with no gene match: 9. The CDR3 bases are TGTGCCAGCAGCTCGGGACTAGCGGGCCAGGTCTACGAGCAGTACTTC. This sequence encodes CASSSGLAGQVYEQYF.

Ten or more counts support this clonotype. The chain's CDR3 is CSAREGQGASKMNTEAFF. The CDR3 bases are TGCAGTGCTAGAGAAGGACAGGGGGCCTCCAAAATGAACACTGAAGCTTTCTTT. The chain carries TRBV20-1 and TRBJ1-1; 11 positions agree with TRBD1. V dropped 0 bases and J dropped 0; count of bases not matched to a gene: 9. Germline loops: CDR1 DFQATT, CDR2 SNEGSKA (reference sequence). The CDR3 spans 18 residues.

This clonotype showed up many times. The V call is TRBV11-3, the J call TRBJ2-6; 12 bases line up with TRBD1. J gave up 4 bases and V 5 bases, and 6 bases lay outside the gene matches. Per the germline V gene, CDR1 is SGHNT and CDR2 is YENEEA. There are 17 residues in the CDR3. CDR3 sequence (DNA): TGTGCCAGCAGCCCTGGGACAGGGGGCGACGGGGCCAACGTCCTGACTTTC. Translated, it gives CASSPGTGGDGANVLTF.

This clonotype was counted at least ten times. The chain combines TRBV2 with TRBJ2-7, with D unresolved. The V gene's germline CDR1 is SNHLY and CDR2 FYNNEI. V was shortened by 5 bases and J by 3 bases, with 8 bases between the two germline ends. This CDR3 region has 12 residues. The CDR3, as DNA: TGTGCCAGCAGTCGGGCCCTCTACGAGCAGTACTTC. Translating it yields CASSRALYEQYF.

CDR3 sequence reads: CASSLGQWETQYF. In DNA form, the CDR3 reads TGCGCCAGCAGCTTGGGACAATGGGAGACCCAGTACTTC. The chain combines TRBV5-1 with TRBJ2-5; no clear D gene. The CDR3 is made up of 13 amino acids. CDR1 and CDR2 (germline): SGHRS, YFSETQ. Trimming stripped 0 bases from V and 5 bases from J, with 8 bases between.

This clonotype was recorded many times. V and J are TRBV28 and TRBJ2-3; D remains unclear. Per germline, CDR1 MDHEN and CDR2 SYDVKM. Trimming took off 6 bases at V and 4 bases at J, with 14 bases between the two ends. The CDR3 consists of 14 residues. CDR3 nucleotide sequence: TGTGCCAGCAGCCCCGTGTTTCCCCCAGATACGCAGTATTTT. This encodes CASSPVFPPDTQYF.